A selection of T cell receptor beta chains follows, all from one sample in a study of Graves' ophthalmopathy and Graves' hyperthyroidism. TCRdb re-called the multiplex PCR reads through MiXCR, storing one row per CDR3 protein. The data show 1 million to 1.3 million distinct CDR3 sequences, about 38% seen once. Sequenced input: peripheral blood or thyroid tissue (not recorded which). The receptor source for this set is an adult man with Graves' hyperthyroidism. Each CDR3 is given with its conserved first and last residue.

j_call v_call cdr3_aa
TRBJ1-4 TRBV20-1 CSARDFFRGLANEKLFF
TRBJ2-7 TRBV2 CASSERTVYTYEQYF
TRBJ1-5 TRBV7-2 CASSEWTGSYQPQHF
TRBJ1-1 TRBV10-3 CAIRGRDGTEAFF
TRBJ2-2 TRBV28 CASFSAGAANTGELFF
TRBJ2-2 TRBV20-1 CSARKTGRPGELFF
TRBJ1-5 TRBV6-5 CASRTTGRLSSIQPQHF
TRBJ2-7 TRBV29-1 CSQDSGQDKQYF
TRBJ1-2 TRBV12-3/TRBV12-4 CASSFYGENYGYTF
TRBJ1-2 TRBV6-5 CASMRTVYGYTF
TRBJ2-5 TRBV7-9 CASSFRLALGETQYF
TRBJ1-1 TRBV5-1 CATRLQPNTEAFF
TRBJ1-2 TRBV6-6 CASSPPGQGTGYTF
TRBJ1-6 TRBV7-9 CASSLTGADSPLHF
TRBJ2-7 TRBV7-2 CASSPPGLAGSYEQYF